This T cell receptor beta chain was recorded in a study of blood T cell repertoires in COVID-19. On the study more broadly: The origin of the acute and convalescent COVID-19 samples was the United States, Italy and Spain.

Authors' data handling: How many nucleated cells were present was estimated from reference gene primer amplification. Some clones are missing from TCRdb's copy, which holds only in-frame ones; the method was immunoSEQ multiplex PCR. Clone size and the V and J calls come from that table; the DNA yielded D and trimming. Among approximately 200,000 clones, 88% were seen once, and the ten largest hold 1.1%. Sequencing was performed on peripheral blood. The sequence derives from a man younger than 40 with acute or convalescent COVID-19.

The CDR3 region has the DNA TGTGCCAGCAGTTTGAGCTTCATAGGGGAAGGTCGAGATGGCTACACCTTC. Amino acids: CASSLSFIGEGRDGYTF. The rearrangement links TRBV27 to TRBJ1-2; a weak D match, TRBD1 (5 bases). Germline lookup yields CDR1 MNHEY and CDR2 SMNVEV (reference sequence). V lost 3 bases to trimming and J lost 6 bases, with 23 bases between them. The length of the CDR3 is 17 residues.